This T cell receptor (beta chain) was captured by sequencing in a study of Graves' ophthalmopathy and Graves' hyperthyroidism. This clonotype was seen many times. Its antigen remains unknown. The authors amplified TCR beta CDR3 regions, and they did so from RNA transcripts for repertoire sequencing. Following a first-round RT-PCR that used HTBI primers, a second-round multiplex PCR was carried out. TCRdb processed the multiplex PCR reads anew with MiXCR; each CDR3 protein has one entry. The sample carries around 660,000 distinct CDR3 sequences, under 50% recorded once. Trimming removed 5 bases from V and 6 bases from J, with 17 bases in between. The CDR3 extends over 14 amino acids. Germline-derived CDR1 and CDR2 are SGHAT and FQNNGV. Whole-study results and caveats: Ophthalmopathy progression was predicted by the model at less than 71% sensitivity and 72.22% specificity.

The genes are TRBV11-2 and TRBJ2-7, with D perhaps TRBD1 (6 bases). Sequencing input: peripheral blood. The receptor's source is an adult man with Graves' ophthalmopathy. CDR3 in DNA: TGTGCCAGCAGCCAAACAGGGTTCGTGGGCGAGCAGTACTTC. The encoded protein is CASSQTGFVGEQYF.